The TCR beta chain described here comes from a study of cytotoxic CD8 clonotypes in ibrutinib-treated CLL. The TCR beta libraries used approximately 2 micrograms of genomic DNA that came from cryopreserved PBMCs. Notes on the study in general: Public clonotypes proved infrequent, and on treatment they shrank or remained steady.

CDR3 size: 15 residues. V was pared by 3 bases and J by 5 bases, with 14 bases between. Germline-derived CDR1 and CDR2 are MNHNS and SASEGT. Concerning this clone: What it recognizes is unknown.

This table comes from immunoSEQ multiplex PCR, and its TCRdb copy is limited to in-frame clones, with some not included. The table includes about 57,000 clones, around 60% detected once. The chain uses TRBV6-1 and TRBJ1-5, with TRBD1 as a possible D gene (6 bases). The source is a human donor with chronic lymphocytic leukemia. The sequencing here drew on PBMCs, taken after 24 months of ibrutinib treatment. As DNA, the CDR3 is TGTGCCAGCAGTGAGTTCCGGGACAATTATCAGCCCCAGCATTTT. It yields the protein CASSEFRDNYQPQHF.